Presented here are 11 T cell receptor beta chains from one specimen sequenced in a study of STAT5B mutations in CD4+ large granular lymphocyte leukemia (dated by TCRdb to about 2022). The library was prepared using the immunoSEQ multiplex PCR assay. The table comes from immuneACCESS by way of TCRdb, which keeps in-frame sequences with V and J called. Part of the clones is missing from these tables; in studies checked, under half for an unresolved V gene and the rest for unknown reasons. The sample profile shows about 34,000 clones; under 80% of them were found once. Roughly 2.3% of the sample lies in the top ten. The specimen was CD4+ T cells from blood buffy coats. Receptors were obtained from a human donor in good health.

CDR3 loop: CASSFATGGGYEQYF. In nucleotides, the CDR3 is TGTGCCAGCAGCTTCGCGACTGGCGGAGGGTACGAGCAGTACTTC. This sequence joins TRBV13 and TRBJ2-7; possibly TRBD2 for D (6 bases). The CDR3 consists of 15 residues. Germline CDR1 is PRHDT and CDR2 is FYEKMQ (reference sequence). V was shortened by 3 bases and J by 4 bases, with 16 bases between the two germline ends.

The chain carries TRBV10-2 and TRBJ1-3, with D unresolved. CDR3 size: 16 residues. CDR1 is WSHSY, CDR2 SAAADI, per germline. Trimming took 1 base from V and 0 from J, leaving 10 bases between them. Here the CDR3 reads CASSEFYPFSGNTIYF. The CDR3 DNA sequence: TGCGCCAGCAGTGAGTTTTATCCCTTCTCTGGAAACACCATATATTTT.

The chain couples TRBV25-1 to TRBJ1-2, with D perhaps matching TRBD1 (6 bases). Trimming cost V 11 bases and J 8 bases, with 21 bases left between them. Germline V gene data show CDR1 as MGHDK and CDR2 as SYGVNS. CDR3 length: 13 residues. The CDR3 DNA sequence: TGTGCCGGTAGACAGGCCCGCGGAGGGGGCTACACCTTC. Translation: CAGRQARGGGYTF.

This chain connects TRBV6-6 to TRBJ1-3, with D hard to call. CDR1 and CDR2 (germline): MNHNY, SVGAGI (reference sequence). The CDR3 runs 15 residues. Trimming took 5 bases from V and 4 from J, leaving 15 bases between them. The CDR3, as DNA: TGTGCCAGCAGTCCGCCCGAGCGGGGAGGAAACACCATATATTTT. Translating gives CASSPPERGGNTIYF.

This chain joins TRBV19 and TRBJ2-1, with D possibly being TRBD2 (7 bases). The CDR3 consists of 15 residues. The V gene's germline CDR1 is LNHDA and CDR2 SQIVND (reference sequence). Trimming stripped 3 bases from V and 5 bases from J, with 14 bases between. In DNA form, the CDR3 reads TGTGCCAGTAGTATGGGGGGGGGCCCCCACAATGAGCAGTTCTTC. The encoded protein is CASSMGGGPHNEQFF.

This chain connects TRBV27 to TRBJ1-5, with D perhaps TRBD1 (5 bases). The CDR3 runs 14 residues. The germline V gene encodes CDR1 MNHEY and CDR2 SMNVEV (reference sequence). The V end lost 6 bases, the J end lost 6 bases, and 15 bases lay between the germline ends. CDR3: CASSNPGPSQPQHF. In DNA form, the CDR3 reads TGTGCCAGCAGCAATCCGGGACCAAGTCAGCCCCAGCATTTT.

The chain combines TRBV11-2 with TRBJ2-7; 8 nucleotides line up with TRBD2. J gave up 4 bases and V 2 bases, and 10 bases lay outside the gene matches. Germline V gene sequence: CDR1 SGHAT, CDR2 FQNNGV. This CDR3 is 16 amino acids long. This CDR3 reads CASSLFSRGESYEQYF. The DNA for the CDR3 is TGTGCCAGCAGCTTATTCTCGCGGGGGGAATCTTACGAGCAGTACTTC. The whole variable domain, filled in from reference TRBV11-2 and TRBJ2-7, reads EAGVAQSPRYKIIEKRQSVAFWCNPISGHATLYWYQQILGQGPKLLIQFQNNGVVDDSQLPKDRFSAERLKGVDSTLKIQPAKLEDSAVYLCASSLFSRGESYEQYFGPGTRLTVT.

The V gene is TRBV29-1, the J gene TRBJ2-1; tentative D call: TRBD1 (6 bases). The V gene's germline CDR1 is SQVTM and CDR2 ANQGSEA. CDR3 length: 17 amino acids. The V end lost 7 bases, the J end lost 6 bases, and 28 bases lay between the germline ends. CDR3 sequence: CSGIPQGAHTFRNEQFF. The CDR3 DNA sequence: TGCAGCGGGATCCCACAGGGCGCCCACACCTTTCGCAATGAGCAGTTCTTC.

The chain recombines TRBV9 with TRBJ1-1; 12 positions agree with TRBD1. Per germline, CDR1 SGDLS and CDR2 YYNGEE. The V and J ends lost 2 bases and 3 bases, in that order; junction bases with no gene match: 14. The CDR3 length is 19 residues. The CDR3 sequence: CASSVAGGGTGGGYTEAFF. The CDR3 bases are TGTGCCAGCAGCGTCGCGGGAGGGGGGACAGGGGGCGGGTACACTGAAGCTTTCTTT.

This sequence joins TRBV6-6 and TRBJ2-5, with 10 bases fitting TRBD1. The J call could be wrong; TRBJ2-7 is a better fit for the DNA end. The CDR3 is made up of 15 amino acids. Looked up from germline, CDR1 is MNHNY and CDR2 is SVGAGI (reference sequence). The CDR3: CASSARDRGVYEQYF. DNA for the CDR3: TGTGCCAGCAGTGCCCGGGACAGGGGCGTCTACGAGCAGTACTTC.

The rearrangement joins TRBV9 to TRBJ2-1, with 10 positions matching TRBD2. J was trimmed by 7 bases and V by 0 bases; bases with no gene match: 1. This CDR3 has 14 amino acids. CDR1 is SGDLS, CDR2 YYNGEE, per germline. DNA for the CDR3: TGTGCCAGCAGCGTAGCGACTAGCGGGAATGAGCAGTTCTTC. Protein: CASSVATSGNEQFF.